The present T cell receptor (beta chain) was sequenced within a study of beta chain features in type 1 diabetes. Across the study: Examination covered some 99,000,000 sorted cells spanning all samples. Overall study findings and caveats: Patients with type 1 diabetes carried fewer insertions and had more deletions at their VDJ junctions. Small HLA sub-analyses could not settle whether HLA shapes TCRB rearrangement. TCRB CDR3s were moderately but significantly shorter in Type 1 diabetes patients in all four CD4+ subsets.

Expressed TCRB transcripts were sequenced, since all the RNA that had been isolated was reverse transcribed. Profiling relied on immunoSEQ multiplex PCR, and the TCRdb table lists in-frame clones only, not all of them. Of over 120,000 clones in the sample, about 12% were seen once. It was via CD45RO/CCR7/CD25/CD127/CD95/CD27 that CD4+ naive, central memory, regulatory and stem cell-like memory cells were sorted. This clone was detected a few times. Its antigen is not known. CDR1 SNHLY and CDR2 FYNNEI come from the germline V gene. Trimming took 8 bases from V and 1 from J, leaving 12 bases between them. The CDR3 covers 14 residues.

The clonotype originates from a man aged 18 to 30 with type 1 diabetes. Sequencing was done on a sample of central memory CD4+ T cells from blood. This chain connects TRBV2 to TRBJ2-1; tentatively, D is TRBD2 (5 bases). CDR3 in DNA: TGTGCCAGCCGCGCGGGCCCGTCCTACAATGAGCAGTTCTTC. This translates into CASRAGPSYNEQFF. Using reference TRBV2 and TRBJ2-1 for the parts outside the CDR3, the full variable domain is EPEVTQTPSHQVTQMGQEVILRCVPISNHLYFYWYRQILGQKVEFLVSFYNNEISEKSEIFDDQFSVERPDGSNFTLKIRSTKLEDSAMYFCASRAGPSYNEQFFGPGTRLTVL.